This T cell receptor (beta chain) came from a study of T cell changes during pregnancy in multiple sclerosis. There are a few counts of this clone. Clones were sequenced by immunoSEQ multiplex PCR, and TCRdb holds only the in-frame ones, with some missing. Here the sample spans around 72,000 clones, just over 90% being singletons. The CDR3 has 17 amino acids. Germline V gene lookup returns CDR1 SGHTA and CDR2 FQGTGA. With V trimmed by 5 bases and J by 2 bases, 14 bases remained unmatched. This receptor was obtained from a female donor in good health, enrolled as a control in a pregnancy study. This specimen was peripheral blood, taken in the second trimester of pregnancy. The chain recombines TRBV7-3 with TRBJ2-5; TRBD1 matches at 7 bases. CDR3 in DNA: TGTGCCAGCAGCCGACATCCCCCGGGACAGCAACAAGAGACCCAGTACTTC. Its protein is CASSRHPPGQQQETQYF.